Listed below are T cell receptor beta chains from one sample, sequenced in a study of post-analysis software for immune sequencing data. Via MiXCR, TCRdb re-called the PCR reads, giving one row per CDR3 protein. Of hundreds of thousands of distinct CDR3 sequences detected, less than 35% appear once; the ten largest clones hold around 0.56%. The sample comprised blood. The receptors here all came from a girl aged 10-17 years with multiple sclerosis. Each CDR3 is given with its conserved first and last residue. The D gene is left open where the match is weak. Clone sizes are given selectively: once, few, many, or a class where the clone is expanded.

abundance | j_gene | d_gene | v_gene | CDR3aa | CDR3nt
many | TRBJ2-4 | - | TRBV5-1 | CASSLGWAGDLLAKNIQYF | TGCGCCAGCAGCTTGGGCTGGGCCGGAGACTTATTAGCCAAAAACATTCAGTACTTC
- | TRBJ1-5 | - | TRBV24-1 | CATSVRGGSVGQHF | TGTGCCACCAGTGTGAGGGGAGGAAGTGTGGGTCAGCATTTT
- | TRBJ2-7 | TRBD2 | TRBV7-6 | CASSLGLLAGGNEQYF | TGTGCCAGCAGCCTAGGGTTACTAGCGGGAGGGAACGAGCAGTACTTC
- | TRBJ1-1 | - | TRBV4-1 | CASSQERESLNTEAFF | TGCGCCAGCAGCCAAGAGCGAGAATCCCTGAACACTGAAGCTTTCTTT
- | TRBJ2-7 | TRBD1 | TRBV4-3 | CASSQYLTGGSRGQYF | TGCGCCAGCAGCCAGTACCTCACAGGGGGCTCTAGGGGGCAGTACTTC
- | TRBJ2-1 | - | TRBV5-6 | CASSLPSSVGEQFF | TGTGCCAGCAGCTTGCCTTCTAGCGTCGGTGAGCAGTTCTTC
- | TRBJ1-2 | - | TRBV7-2 | CASSTGNEGYGYTF | TGTGCCAGCAGCACCGGGAATGAGGGCTATGGCTACACCTTC
- | TRBJ2-7 | TRBD1 | TRBV7-2 | CASSLVTGASYEQYF | TGTGCCAGCAGCTTAGTAACAGGGGCGTCCTACGAGCAGTACTTC
few | TRBJ1-2 | - | TRBV29-1 | CSVDPPQGRGYGYTF | TGCAGCGTTGACCCCCCCCAGGGGCGAGGCTATGGCTACACCTTC
- | TRBJ2-1 | - | TRBV12-3/TRBV12-4 | CAGSLGPRGSYNEQFF | TGTGCCGGCAGTTTAGGTCCCCGGGGCTCCTACAATGAGCAGTTCTTC
few | TRBJ2-1 | - | TRBV5-5 | CASSPPGNSYNEQFF | TGTGCCAGCAGCCCACCGGGAAATTCCTACAATGAGCAGTTCTTC
few | TRBJ2-5 | TRBD2 | TRBV2 | CASSTSGRIKTQYF | TGTGCCAGTTCGACTAGCGGGAGGATTAAGACCCAGTACTTC
- | TRBJ1-5 | - | TRBV3-1 | CASSQVRGRPQHF | TGTGCCAGCAGCCAAGTGAGGGGTCGGCCCCAGCATTTT
many | TRBJ2-7 | - | TRBV5-5 | CASSLDAQRVSSYEQYF | TGTGCCAGCAGCTTGGATGCCCAGCGGGTGAGCTCCTACGAGCAGTACTTC
- | TRBJ2-1 | - | TRBV6-5 | CASRLTQGPYNEQFF | TGTGCCAGCAGGCTTACCCAGGGGCCCTACAATGAGCAGTTCTTC
- | TRBJ1-4 | - | TRBV5-5 | CASSLGPSANEKLFF | TGTGCCAGCAGCTTGGGCCCCTCGGCTAATGAAAAACTGTTTTTT
- | TRBJ2-4 | - | TRBV6-2/TRBV6-3 | CASSYSQGNKQYF | TGTGCCAGCAGTTACTCCCAGGGCAACAAGCAGTACTTC
few | TRBJ2-1 | TRBD2 | TRBV5-1 | CASSELAGGMNEQFF | TGCGCCAGCAGTGAACTAGCGGGAGGTATGAATGAGCAGTTCTTC
- | TRBJ2-5 | TRBD1 | TRBV20-1 | CSARDTGTVAQETQYF | TGCAGTGCTAGGGATACCGGGACAGTAGCACAAGAGACCCAGTACTTC
few | TRBJ2-1 | TRBD1 | TRBV20-1 | CSASDGTGKIQFF | TGCAGTGCGAGCGACGGGACAGGAAAGATTCAGTTCTTC
few | TRBJ2-5 | TRBD2 | TRBV7-8 | CASSGHSGRPQETQYF | TGTGCCAGCAGCGGACATAGCGGGAGACCACAAGAGACCCAGTACTTC
- | TRBJ2-1 | TRBD1 | TRBV6-6 | CASSMGQGTRNEQFF | TGTGCCAGCAGCATGGGACAGGGGACGCGTAATGAGCAGTTCTTC
once | TRBJ1-1 | - | TRBV5-1 | CAISLDGRLNTEAFF | TGCGCCATCAGCCTGGACGGCAGATTGAACACTGAAGCTTTCTTT
- | TRBJ2-7 | - | TRBV20-1 | CSAVRDGPVEAQYF | TGCAGTGCTGTACGGGACGGCCCGGTGGAGGCCCAGTACTTC
- | TRBJ2-7 | - | TRBV6-5 | CTSSYSRYEQYF | TGTACCAGCAGTTACTCTAGATACGAGCAGTACTTC
many | TRBJ2-5 | TRBD2 | TRBV6-5 | CASSDWGGRETQYF | TGTGCCAGCAGCGACTGGGGCGGGAGAGAGACCCAGTACTTC
many | TRBJ2-5 | TRBD1 | TRBV5-1 | CASSLTGGRETQYF | TGTGCCAGCAGCTTAACAGGGGGCAGGGAGACCCAGTACTTC
- | TRBJ2-1 | TRBD1 | TRBV6-5 | CASSTPQGPYNEQFF | TGTGCCAGCAGCACCCCACAGGGGCCCTACAATGAGCAGTTCTTC
many | TRBJ1-1 | - | TRBV3-1 | CASSHNTEAFF | TGCGCCAGCAGCCACAACACTGAAGCTTTCTTT
few | TRBJ1-1 | TRBD1 | TRBV29-1 | CSAKGGQSTEAFF | TGCAGCGCCAAAGGGGGACAGAGCACTGAAGCTTTCTTT
- | TRBJ2-1 | - | TRBV4-1 | CASSPEASMVNEQFF | TGCGCCAGCAGCCCTGAGGCCTCCATGGTCAATGAGCAGTTCTTC
many | TRBJ2-3 | TRBD2 | TRBV10-2 | CASRLAGVGTDTQYF | TGCGCCAGCAGACTAGCGGGAGTGGGCACAGATACGCAGTATTTT
few | TRBJ2-7 | - | TRBV7-2 | CASSPQAASSYEQYF | TGTGCCAGCAGCCCGCAAGCGGCGAGCTCCTACGAGCAGTACTTC
once | TRBJ2-3 | TRBD2 | TRBV4-3 | CASSQDGAGDPDAQYF | TGCGCCAGCAGCCAAGACGGGGCGGGAGACCCAGATGCGCAGTATTTT
- | TRBJ2-1 | TRBD1 | TRBV28 | CASRPGQLGHYNEQFF | TGTGCCAGCAGGCCGGGACAGCTCGGACACTACAATGAGCAGTTCTTC
- | TRBJ2-3 | TRBD1 | TRBV2 | CASSFDRARSITYTQYF | TGTGCCAGCAGCTTCGACAGGGCACGATCTATTACTTATACGCAGTATTTT
few | TRBJ2-7 | - | TRBV20-1 | CSARGVDAYEQYF | TGCAGTGCTCGTGGTGTCGACGCATACGAGCAGTACTTC
- | TRBJ2-5 | TRBD1 | TRBV7-9 | CASSPGQVLGETQYF | TGTGCCAGCAGTCCCGGACAGGTTCTCGGGGAGACCCAGTACTTC
- | TRBJ1-5 | - | TRBV10-3 | CAISESPGYQPQHF | TGTGCCATCAGTGAGTCGCCGGGGTATCAGCCCCAGCATTTT
- | TRBJ2-3 | - | TRBV10-1 | CANDGTRERRTDTQYF | TGCGCCAACGACGGGACCCGAGAGCGCCGCACAGATACGCAGTATTTT